Sequencing of this T cell receptor beta chain was carried out in a study of cytomegalovirus exposure and HLA in healthy donors. In the study overall: Unique TCR beta sequences numbering 120 million or so came from roughly 180 million T cells in an earlier analysis. A data release that came early held tens of millions of unique TCRs from HLA-typed donors.

Looked up from germline, CDR1 is SGHVS and CDR2 is FNYEAQ. The CDR3 covers 16 residues. Unmatched junction bases numbered 8, after V lost 5 bases and J lost 1 base. As for the donors, each was a healthy bone marrow donor. Though probably carrying unrecorded immune exposures, donors were nominally healthy at sampling. Both 60 Vbeta primers and 13 Jbeta primers went into the PCR. Generated by immunoSEQ multiplex PCR, the TCRdb table keeps only in-frame clones and is missing some. The sample contains under 150,000 clones, around four fifths of which appear only once. Sequencing was done on a sample of PBMCs. This chain uses TRBV7-6 with TRBJ1-5; TRBD1 matches at 7 bases. The origin of this receptor is a boy aged 2 to 10 in good health and CMV-seronegative. This CDR3 reads CASSENRGGSNQPQHF. DNA for the CDR3: TGTGCCAGCAGCGAAAACAGGGGTGGAAGCAATCAGCCCCAGCATTTT.